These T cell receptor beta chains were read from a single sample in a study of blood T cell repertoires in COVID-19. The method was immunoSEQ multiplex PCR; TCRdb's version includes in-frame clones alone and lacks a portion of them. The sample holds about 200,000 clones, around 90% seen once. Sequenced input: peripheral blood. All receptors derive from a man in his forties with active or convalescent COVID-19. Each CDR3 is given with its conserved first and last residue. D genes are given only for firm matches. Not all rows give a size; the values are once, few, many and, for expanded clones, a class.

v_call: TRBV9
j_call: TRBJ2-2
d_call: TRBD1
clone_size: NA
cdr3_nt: TGTGCCAGCAGCGGAGGGGGCGCGGTGACCGGGGAGCTGTTTTTT
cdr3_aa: CASSGGGAVTGELFF

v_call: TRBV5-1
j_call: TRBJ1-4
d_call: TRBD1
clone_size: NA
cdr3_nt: TGCGCCAGCAGCGGACAGGGGGTTTGGGGAAAACTGTTTTTT
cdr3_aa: CASSGQGVWGKLFF

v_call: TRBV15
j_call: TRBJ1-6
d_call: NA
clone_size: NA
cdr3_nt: TGTGCCACCAGCAGAGACAGGGGAAACCCGAATTCACCCCTCCACTTT
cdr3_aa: CATSRDRGNPNSPLHF

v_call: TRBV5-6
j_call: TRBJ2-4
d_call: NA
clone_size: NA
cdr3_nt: TGTGCCAGCAGCAAGAGAATAGCCAAAAACATTCAGTACTTC
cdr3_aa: CASSKRIAKNIQYF

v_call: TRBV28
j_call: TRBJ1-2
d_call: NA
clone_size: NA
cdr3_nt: TGTGCCAGCAGGGAACAGGGATACTATGGCTACACCTTC
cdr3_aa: CASREQGYYGYTF

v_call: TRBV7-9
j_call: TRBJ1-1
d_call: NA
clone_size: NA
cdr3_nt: TGTGCCAGCAGCTTAGGGAGAATCATGAACACTGAAGCTTTCTTT
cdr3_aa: CASSLGRIMNTEAFF

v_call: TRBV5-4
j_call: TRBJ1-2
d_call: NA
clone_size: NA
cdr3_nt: TGTGCCAGCAGCTTGGGGGACACCCGAGGGGATGGCTACACCTTC
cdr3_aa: CASSLGDTRGDGYTF

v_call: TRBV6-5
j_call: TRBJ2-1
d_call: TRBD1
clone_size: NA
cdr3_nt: TGTGCCAGCCACGACAGGGGGCTGTCCGGTGAGCAGTTCTTC
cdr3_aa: CASHDRGLSGEQFF

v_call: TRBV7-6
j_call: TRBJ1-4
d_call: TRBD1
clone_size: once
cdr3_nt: TGTGCCAGCAGCTTAGCACCCGGGACAGGGGACGAAAAACTGTTTTTT
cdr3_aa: CASSLAPGTGDEKLFF

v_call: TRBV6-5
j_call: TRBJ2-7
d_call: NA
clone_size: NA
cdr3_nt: TGTGCCAGCAGTTCAGTAAGCGGTCGGAGCTCCTACGAGCAGTACTTC
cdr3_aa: CASSSVSGRSSYEQYF

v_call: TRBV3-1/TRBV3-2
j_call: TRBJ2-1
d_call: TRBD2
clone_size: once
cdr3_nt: TGTGCCAGCAGCCAAGAGAGACAGCGATTTACCGGGACTAGTTCTGGCAATGAGCAGTTCTTC
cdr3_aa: CASSQERQRFTGTSSGNEQFF

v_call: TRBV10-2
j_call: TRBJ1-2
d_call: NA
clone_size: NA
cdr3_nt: TGCGCCAGCAGGGGAGCGCGCGGCCCTAACTATGGCTACACCTTC
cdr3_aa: CASRGARGPNYGYTF

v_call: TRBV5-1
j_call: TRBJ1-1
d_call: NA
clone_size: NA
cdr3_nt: TGCGCCAGCAGCATAGACAGGATGAACACTGAAGCTTTCTTT
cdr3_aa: CASSIDRMNTEAFF

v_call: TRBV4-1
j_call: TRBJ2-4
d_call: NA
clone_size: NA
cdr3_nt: TGCGCCAGCAGCCAAGCCCCCCAGGCAGTAGCCAAAAACATTCAGTACTTC
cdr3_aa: CASSQAPQAVAKNIQYF

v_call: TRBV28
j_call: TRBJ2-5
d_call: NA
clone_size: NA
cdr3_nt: TGTGCCAGCAGTTTTCGCACAGGGCTACAAGAGACCCAGTACTTC
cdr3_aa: CASSFRTGLQETQYF

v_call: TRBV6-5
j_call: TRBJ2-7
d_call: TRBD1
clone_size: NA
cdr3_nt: TGTGCCACGAACCGGGACAGCTCCTACGAGCAGTACTTC
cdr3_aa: CATNRDSSYEQYF

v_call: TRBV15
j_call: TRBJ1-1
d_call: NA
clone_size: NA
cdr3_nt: TGTGCCACCAGCAGATCAGCGACAGGTGAAGCTTTCTTT
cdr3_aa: CATSRSATGEAFF

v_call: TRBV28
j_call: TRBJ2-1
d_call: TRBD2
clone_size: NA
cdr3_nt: TGTGCCAGCAGTTCGGGGATGACTAGCGGGAAATCCTACAATGAGCAGGTGCTTCAGTTCTTC
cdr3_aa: CASSSGMTSGKSYNEQVLQFF

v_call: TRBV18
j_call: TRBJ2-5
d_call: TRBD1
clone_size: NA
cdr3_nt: TGTGCCAGCTCACCGGGGCCGGGACAGGGGGCCCGAGAGACCCAGTACTTC
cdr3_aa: CASSPGPGQGARETQYF

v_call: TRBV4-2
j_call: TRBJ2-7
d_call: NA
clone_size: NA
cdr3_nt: TGTGCCAGCAGCCAAAACCTCTGGGGAACAGGGCGTACCTACGAGCAGTACTTC
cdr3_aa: CASSQNLWGTGRTYEQYF

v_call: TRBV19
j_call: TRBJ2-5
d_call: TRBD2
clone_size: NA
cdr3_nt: TGTGCCAGTAGTGGGCGGATACCGGGACTAGCGGGGGCGGAGACCCAGTACTTC
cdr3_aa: CASSGRIPGLAGAETQYF

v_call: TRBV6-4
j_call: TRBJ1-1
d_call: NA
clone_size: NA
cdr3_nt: TGTGCCAGCAGTGACGAGTGGAACACTGAAGCTTTCTTT
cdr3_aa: CASSDEWNTEAFF

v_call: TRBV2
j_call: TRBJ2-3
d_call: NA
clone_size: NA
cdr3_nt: TGTGCCAGCAGTGCCCGGGGGTCGGGGACAGATACGCAGTATTTT
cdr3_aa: CASSARGSGTDTQYF

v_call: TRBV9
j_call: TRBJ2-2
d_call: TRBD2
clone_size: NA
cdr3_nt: TGTGCCAGCAGCGCCCGACTAGCGGGAGACACCGGGGAGCTGTTTTTT
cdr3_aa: CASSARLAGDTGELFF

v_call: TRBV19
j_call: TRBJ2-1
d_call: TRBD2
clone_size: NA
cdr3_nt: TGTGCCACTACTAAGGGAGATCTAGCGGGGCGATACCAACCTTACAATGAGCAGTTCTTC
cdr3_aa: CATTKGDLAGRYQPYNEQFF

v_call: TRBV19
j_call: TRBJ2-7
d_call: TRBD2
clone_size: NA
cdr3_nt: TGTGCCAGTAGTATAAGGGACTACTTCTCCTACGAGCAGTACTTC
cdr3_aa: CASSIRDYFSYEQYF

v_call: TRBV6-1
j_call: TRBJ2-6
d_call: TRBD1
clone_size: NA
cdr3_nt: TGTGCCAGCAGTGATCGACAGGGGACTGGGGCCAACGTCCTGACTTTC
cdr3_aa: CASSDRQGTGANVLTF